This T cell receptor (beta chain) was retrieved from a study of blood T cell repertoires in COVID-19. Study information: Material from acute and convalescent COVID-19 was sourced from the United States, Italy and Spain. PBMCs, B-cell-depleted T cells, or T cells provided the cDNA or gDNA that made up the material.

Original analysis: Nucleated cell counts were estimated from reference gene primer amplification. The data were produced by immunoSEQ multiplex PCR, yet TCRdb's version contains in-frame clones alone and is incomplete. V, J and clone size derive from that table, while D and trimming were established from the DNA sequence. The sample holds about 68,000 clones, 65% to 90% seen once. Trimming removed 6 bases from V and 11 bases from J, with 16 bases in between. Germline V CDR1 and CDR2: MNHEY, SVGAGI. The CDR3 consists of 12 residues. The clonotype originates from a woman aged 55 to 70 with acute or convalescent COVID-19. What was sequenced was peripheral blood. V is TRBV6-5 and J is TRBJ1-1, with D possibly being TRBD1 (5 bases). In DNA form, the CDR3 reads TGTGCCAGCAGGCGGGGGGGTGAGGTTGCTTTCTTT. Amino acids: CASRRGGEVAFF.